This TCR beta chain originates from a study of T-cell memory formation after mild COVID-19. Study-wide background: The TCR clusters were mostly specific to one donor. Broader study findings: Day 15 to 85 contracting clones showed balanced CD4/CD8; day 15 to 37 expanders favored CD4+.

With 5 bases removed from V and 3 bases from J, the gap between germline ends came to 17 bases. Germline lookup yields CDR1 SGHTA and CDR2 FQGNSA. This CDR3 spans 15 amino acids. Using its own MiXCR run on the 5' RACE reads, TCRdb lists one record per CDR3 protein. The sample shows over 400,000 distinct CDR3 sequences, more than 20% of them seen only once. As regards this clonotype: What it binds is not known.

The receptor was derived from an adult woman who had mild COVID-19 (a few samples of this study predate the infection). Cell type and time point are not known. The sample was PBMCs or a T cell subset sorted from them (not recorded which). The chain links TRBV7-2 to TRBJ2-7, with D possibly called TRBD1 or TRBD2 (5 bases each). The CDR3 bases are TGTGCCAGCAGCCCCGAGAGGGGTGCGAGCTACGAGCAGTACTTC. It encodes CASSPERGASYEQYF.